This T cell receptor (beta chain) was identified in a study of cytomegalovirus exposure and HLA in healthy donors listed by TCRdb under 2017. With respect to the entire study: An earlier analysis of approximately 640 of the donors reported approximately 300 Gb of sequence data and roughly 100 million unique TCR beta sequences from around 200 million T cells. The study aimed to test whether cataloging public T cell receptors could reveal signatures of past pathogen exposure. Of the 398 genotyped donors, over 65% fell in the genetic ancestry cluster associated with self-reported Caucasian donors. The study combined high-throughput TCR immunosequencing, statistical association of individual TCRs with disease status, and machine learning to predict cytomegalovirus infection status. Across about 380 genotyped donors of the cohort, an average of roughly 250,000 unique TCR beta nucleotide sequences per donor were sequenced, and 15% to 20% of those sequences were non-productive. An earlier analysis of some 600 of the donors applied high-throughput TCR beta sequencing to assess whether each TCR beta V gene segment acted as functional or pseudogenic. An early release covering about 600 HLA-typed donors comprised approximately 300 gigabases of sequencing data and 85 million or so unique TCR sequences. Typing coverage differed by locus: A, B, C, DRB1 and DQB1 were typed in roughly 620-630 donors, DQA1 in about 500, DPA1 in around 600, and DPB1 in around 490. In a later genetic analysis, genome-wide SNP genotypes for 398 of the 666 donors were used, and that subset was treated as a discovery cohort. All discovery cohort repertoires had been generated on a single sequencing platform. A later analysis re-examined previously published TCR beta repertoires from over 500 donors and added high-resolution HLA genotyping to investigate patterns of TCR occurrence. Donor age, sex, ethnicity and CMV serostatus were compiled alongside the repertoire data. Several DR-DQ haplotypes were treated as single units for association and clustering because of strong linkage in the cohort. HLA typing covered class I and class II loci at four-digit resolution. In addition to the first cohort of roughly 670 subjects, a separate validation cohort of under 150 different subjects was used. Rather than using new phenotypic data, the later analysis identified candidate immune exposures from TCR beta sequences and from how often those sequences occurred across donors. The T cell repertoires of under 700 subjects were profiled by immunosequencing and related to cytomegalovirus serostatus. Broad study findings and their caveats: According to a later analysis, TCR association rates differed among HLA loci, with DRB1 alleles showing the most associated TCRs and HLA-C alleles showing the fewest. Because HLA typing was missing for some donors at each locus, association tests included only the typed subset. Presence/absence analyses assumed roughly uniform sequencing depth across donors, an assumption that may not hold. In the study, about 150 TCR beta chains were listed as associated with cytomegalovirus. In this cohort, only TCR beta chains were sequenced, and detectable features were limited by the absence of alpha or paired-chain data. A few of the identified cytomegalovirus-associated TCR beta chains were confirmed in vitro to be specific for cytomegalovirus antigens. According to a later genetic analysis, donors in an Asian-associated ancestry cluster had fewer N-insertions in productive TCRs than the approximately 650-donor mean. In a later analysis, several top co-occurrence clusters were reported to appear linked to parvovirus B19, influenza, CMV and Epstein-Barr virus. Broadly in line with IMGT annotations, most TCR beta V segments showed up in productive rearrangements about 87% or about 30% of the time in an earlier analysis of several hundred of the donors. A later analysis associated about 16,000 TCR beta sequences with specific HLA alleles at a false discovery rate of 0.05. V-gene and J-gene trimming of TCR beta chains was associated with a missense DCLRE1C variant in a later genetic analysis, and the association was replicated in an independent cohort. The classifier was reported to diagnose cytomegalovirus status with high specificity and sensitivity in both the original and validation cohorts. The sequencing pipeline was judged likely to have produced a cluster of highly shared sequence variants as a technical artifact. Correlated functional status among segregating V segments might reflect linkage disequilibrium, but an unknown experimental factor could not be ruled out. Most CMV-associated TCR beta chains appeared to be HLA-restricted in a later analysis, and the HLA associations seemed to be driven largely by CMV exposure. A further reported finding was that TCR beta sequences accurately predicted the HLA-A and HLA-B alleles for most subjects in the first cohort. Strong co-occurrence of HLA alleles, especially DR and DQ, made assigning TCR associations to individual alleles difficult. Most TCR sequences were seen in very few donors, while some public TCRs were found in many individuals. According to the authors, the approach could potentially be generalized to other disease states and immunological phenotypes. Compared with equally common non-associated chains, HLA-associated TCR beta chains in a later analysis were more clonally expanded and had lower generation probabilities. Immune exposure information for the cohort was limited to CMV serostatus. The earlier analysis of fewer than 750 of the donors excluded some 15 rarely observed V segments, including chromosome 9 orphons, because counts were too low.

The library was made by the immunoSEQ multiplex PCR assay. For the multiplex PCR, a mixture combining 60 forward primers for TCR Vbeta segments and 13 reverse primers for TCR Jbeta segments was used. A multiplex PCR assay on genomic DNA amplified the CDR3 region of rearranged TCR beta genes. Amplified TCR beta libraries were sequenced as 87-base-pair reads on the Illumina HiSeq System. In the source study's methods: In a later analysis, around 80 million unique TCR beta chains were counted across the 500 to 850 repertoires, and around 10 million of these chains were shared by at least two donors. A nearest-neighbor algorithm error-corrected the raw reads and collapsed the reads into unique sequences, merging closely related sequences to remove PCR and sequencing errors. CDR3 sequences were aligned to IMGT reference sequences to assign V, D and J gene segments. For a sequence to be retained, a match of at least six nucleotides to both a V gene segment and a J gene segment was required. A rearrangement counted as productive if the CDR3 had no stop codons and remained in frame with V and J, and every other rearrangement counted as non-productive. Following IMGT convention, CDR3 was defined as the stretch from the second conserved V-encoded cysteine to the conserved J-encoded phenylalanine. In an earlier analysis of 500 to 650 of the donors, sequences lacking an unambiguous match to a single V gene segment were excluded. In an earlier analysis of around 590 of the donors, a V segment was called functional when productive rearrangements were above 56.7%, and segregating when the standard deviation between donors exceeded 5%. A statistical classification framework was built for diagnosing cytomegalovirus status from the catalog of TCR beta chain sequences. A later analysis assigned V and J genes by comparing TCR nucleotide sequences with IMGT/GENE-DB human TR gene sequences. In a later analysis, CDR3 sequences and most-parsimonious VDJ recombination scenarios were assigned using the TCRdist pipeline. A later analysis defined each TCR beta chain by its CDR3 amino acid sequence plus V-gene family, and excluded reads lacking a unique V-gene family. As a way to deal with suspected cross-contamination and a sequencing artifact, a later analysis dropped 450 to 700 nucleotide sequences that were highly shared and had low generation probability. In a later analysis, a clonal expansion index for each public chain was calculated from normalized within-repertoire ranks of inferred template counts. A later analysis computed generation probabilities with a VDJ recombination model fitted to out-of-frame rearrangements, and checked the results against IGoR. Hypergeometric tests were used in a later analysis to score TCR-TCR, TCR-HLA and TCR-CMV co-occurrence, with a repertoire-size bias correction applied to the TCR pairs. In a later analysis, false discovery rates were estimated by permuting HLA or CMV assignments 20 times. In a later analysis, co-occurring TCRs were grouped with DBSCAN, and TCRdist sequence similarity was added when clustering was performed within HLA-allele-positive subsets. Repertoires with fewer than 30,000 or more than 120,000 public chains, plus five repertoires with anomalous nucleotide sharing, were excluded from co-occurrence clustering. TCRdb stores this immuneACCESS table with in-frame sequences only. Part of the clones is absent; in the studies checked, under half of the shortfall reflects unresolved V genes, and no reason is known for the rest. D and trimming come from the DNA, and the V and J calls and clone size come from that table. In this sample's table one finds about 130,000 clones. Approximately 1.7% of the sample goes to the ten largest clones.

Turning to this clone: The clone's antigen remains unknown.

The cohort comprised more than 550 healthy bone marrow donors. Cohort members were all nominally healthy when sampled, although unrecorded immune exposures were likely present. The donor was CMV seropositive and was included in the group of 289 seropositive cohort members. A peripheral blood sample was provided by each donor, and peripheral blood mononuclear cells were used for TCR beta sequencing. Genomic DNA was extracted from the blood cell samples with the Qiagen DNeasy Blood Extraction Kit. Source material: PBMCs. This TCR came from a woman in her thirties or forties in good health and CMV-seropositive.

The DNA sequence is as follows: TGTGCCAGCAGCCCCGGACTAGCGGGGTTATTGGAGCAGTACTTC. Translated, this is CASSPGLAGLLEQYF. The sequence is built from TRBV5-6 and TRBJ2-7, with 12 central nucleotides matching TRBD2. Trimmed from V: 4 bases; trimmed from J: 7 bases; junction bases lacking a gene match: 9. From the cysteine through the phenylalanine, the CDR3 covers 15 amino acids. The DNA shown is the 45-base CDR3, in frame from base 1. The germline V gene specifies SGHDT as CDR1 and YYEEEE as CDR2.